The 6 T cell receptor beta chains below come from one sample, sequenced in a study of persistence of HIV-infected CD4 T cells. Antigens of these TCRs are unknown. The immunoSEQ assay was version 4, run in survey mode. Produced via immunoSEQ multiplex PCR; TCRdb's table is partial and in-frame only. The table shows approximately 32,000 clones, with roughly 80% occurring only once. An overlapping HIV-1 Gag peptide pool stimulated these cells at about 0.94 ug/peptide/mL. CD40L/CD69 double-negative CD45RO-high memory CD4+ T cells were collected. Sequences were derived from CD4+ T cells sorted from PBMCs after approximately 19-hour stimulation, sampled from a patient who received antiretroviral therapy. Every receptor here comes from an adult woman with HIV who was CMV-seropositive.

This clone showed up just a few times. This sequence joins TRBV24-1 and TRBJ2-4; D gene ambiguous. The germline CDR1 and CDR2 sequences are KGHDR and SFDVKD. The CDR3 covers 15 residues. V lost 2 bases to trimming and J lost 1 base, with 8 bases between them. The CDR3 region is CATSDSGDAKNIQYF. The CDR3 DNA sequence: TGTGCCACCAGTGATTCCGGTGATGCCAAAAACATTCAGTACTTC.

The gene calls are TRBV7-3 and TRBJ1-1, with D possibly being TRBD1 (5 bases). Deletions cut 4 bases from V and 1 base from J, with 7 bases between. This CDR3 has 13 residues. Germline loops: CDR1 SGHTA, CDR2 FQGTGA. In DNA form, the CDR3 reads TGTGCCAGCAGCTCCGGGGCGAACACTGAAGCTTTCTTT. Translated: CASSSGANTEAFF.

The rearrangement links TRBV6-5 to TRBJ2-7, with 9 positions matching TRBD1. This CDR3 spans 15 amino acids. The V and J ends lost 6 bases and 1 base, in that order; junction bases with no gene match: 7. CDR1 is MNHEY and CDR2 is SVGAGI in the germline V gene. The CDR3 loop is CASSDEGTGSYEQYF. The CDR3 DNA reads as TGTGCCAGCAGCGACGAGGGGACAGGGTCCTACGAGCAGTACTTC.

This chain joins TRBV27 and TRBJ1-5; tentative D call: TRBD1 (6 bases). CDR3 length equals 17 residues. Looked up from germline, CDR1 is MNHEY and CDR2 is SMNVEV (reference sequence). V was pared by 6 bases and J by 1 base, with 19 bases between. The CDR3 sequence is CASRYRTARRSNQPQHF. CDR3 nucleotides: TGTGCCAGCAGGTACCGGACAGCGCGCAGGAGCAATCAGCCCCAGCATTTT.

The table lists this clone with a count of one. The chain has TRBV3-1 (or the pseudogene TRBV3-2) and TRBJ1-4; possibly TRBD1 for D (5 bases). This CDR3 contains 16 residues. CDR1 LGHDT and CDR2 YNNKEL come from the germline V gene (reference sequence). V gave up 0 bases and J gave up 7 bases, with 15 bases separating them. CDR3 amino acids: CASSQERGGGGEKLFF. The CDR3 DNA reads as TGTGCCAGCAGCCAAGAGAGGGGCGGGGGAGGTGAAAAACTGTTTTTT.

The chain recombines TRBV5-1 with TRBJ2-4; D gene ambiguous. V dropped 4 bases and J dropped 2 bases, with 10 bases sitting between them. CDR3 length equals 14 residues. Germline loops: CDR1 SGHRS, CDR2 YFSETQ. The CDR3 DNA reads as TGCGCCAGCAGCGCGACATTAACCAAAAACATTCAGTACTTC. Residues: CASSATLTKNIQYF.